This TCR beta chain derives from a study of memory CD4+ T cells and cytomegalovirus serostatus. Study-level points and caveats: CD4+ memory repertoires contained about 40% of the roughly 150 reported CMV TCRbeta sequences.

The sort gate was single viable CD3+CD4+CD8-CD45RO+ cells for memory CD4+ T cells. Comment on this clone: Antigen: not known.

Authors' data handling: After removing out-of-frame reads, 2,204,828 distinct TCRbeta sequences remained. Profiled with immunoSEQ multiplex PCR; TCRdb holds only in-frame clones, not every one. V, J and clone size were drawn from that table, and D and trimming were deduced from the DNA. This sample has about 92,000 clones, with 80% found just once. This sequence originates from an adult in good health and CMV-seropositive. Source material: memory CD4+ T cells from blood.

CDR3 residues: CASSNFGAVGNEQFF. CDR3 coding DNA: TGTGCCAGTAGTAACTTCGGGGCGGTCGGCAATGAGCAGTTCTTC. V gene TRBV19 combines with J gene TRBJ2-1, with D perhaps TRBD1 or TRBD2 (5 bases each). CDR1 and CDR2 (germline): LNHDA, SQIVND (reference sequence). V shed 4 bases and J shed 6 bases, with 16 bases lying between them. The CDR3 contains 15 residues.